The 9 T cell receptor beta chains below were found in one sample sequenced in a study of cytomegalovirus exposure and HLA in healthy donors. PCR used 60 Vbeta primers and 13 Jbeta primers. Method: immunoSEQ multiplex PCR; TCRdb's copy keeps in-frame clones and lacks some. The sample lists more than 95,000 clones, 70% to 75% occurring once. The sequencing input was PBMCs. These TCRs come from a man between 35 and 55 years old in good health and CMV-seronegative.

The rearrangement uses TRBV9 and TRBJ1-1; 8 bases are shared with TRBD1. The CDR3 has 14 residues. CDR1 and CDR2 from the germline V gene are SGDLS and YYNGEE. The junction had 5 bases not matched to a gene; V was cut back by 3 bases and J by 4 bases. Here the CDR3 reads CASSGQGWRTEAFF. The CDR3 bases are TGTGCCAGCAGCGGACAGGGGTGGCGCACTGAAGCTTTCTTT.

V and J are TRBV25-1 and TRBJ2-5, with 10 bases that match TRBD1. The CDR3 length is 17 residues. CDR1 MGHDK and CDR2 SYGVNS come from the germline V gene. The V segment lost 4 bases and the J segment 4 bases; nucleotides outside the gene matches: 12. The CDR3 sequence is CASSGRSTGGAGETQYF. CDR3 sequence (DNA): TGTGCCAGCAGTGGACGCTCGACAGGGGGCGCGGGAGAGACCCAGTACTTC. Looking up the rest from reference TRBV25-1 and TRBJ2-5 gives the full variable domain: EADIYQTPRYLVIGTGKKITLECSQTMGHDKMYWYQQDPGMELHLIHYSYGVNSTEKGDLSSESTVSRIRTEHFPLTLESARPSHTSQYLCASSGRSTGGAGETQYFGPGTRLLVL.

V gene TRBV6-1 combines with J gene TRBJ2-1; D is ambiguous. The V gene's germline CDR1 is MNHNS and CDR2 SASEGT. V was pared by 3 bases and J by 6 bases, with 12 bases between. This CDR3 is built from 14 residues. The CDR3 DNA is TGTGCCAGCAGTGAGTGGGCAGGTGGCAATGAGCAGTTCTTC. Encoded protein: CASSEWAGGNEQFF.

V gene TRBV15 combines with J gene TRBJ1-3; no firm D call. Trimming shortened V by 0 bases and J by 2 bases, and 14 bases separated the two germline ends. Germline CDR1 LNHNV, CDR2 YYDKDF (reference sequence). The CDR3 loop spans 17 amino acids. The CDR3 DNA sequence: TGTGCCACCAGCAGAGACGGTCCTACCAGGCCTGGAAACACCATATATTTT. Protein sequence: CATSRDGPTRPGNTIYF.

This chain joins TRBV21-1 and TRBJ1-1. TRBV21-1 is classified as a pseudogene. The CDR3 sequence is 16 residues long. The chain's CDR3 is CASSKVPYSMNTEAFF. CDR3 sequence (DNA): TGTGCCAGCAGCAAAGTCCCGTACTCGATGAACACTGAAGCTTTCTTT.

The gene calls are TRBV7-8 and TRBJ1-5; D possibly corresponds to TRBD1 (5 bases). The V end lost 4 bases, the J end lost 1 base, and 14 bases lay between the germline ends. The V gene's germline CDR1 is SGHVS and CDR2 FQNEAQ. This CDR3 spans 16 amino acids. DNA for the CDR3: TGTGCCAGCAGCTGGGGGGTCGCCGGAAGCAATCAGCCCCAGCATTTT. As protein: CASSWGVAGSNQPQHF.

The chain carries TRBV19 and TRBJ1-1; D possibly corresponds to TRBD1 (6 bases). This CDR3 spans 13 amino acids. Trimming removed 5 bases at V and 4 bases at J, with 11 bases between. The germline CDR1 and CDR2 sequences are LNHDA and SQIVND (reference sequence). CDR3 sequence reads: CASSLTGPTEAFF. The CDR3 DNA reads as TGTGCCAGTAGTTTAACAGGGCCCACTGAAGCTTTCTTT.

The V gene is TRBV27, the J gene TRBJ1-2; D possibly corresponds to TRBD1 (5 bases). The V end was cut by 5 bases, the J end by 1 base, with 11 bases between. The CDR3 consists of 14 residues. Germline CDR1 is MNHEY and CDR2 is SMNVEV (reference sequence). The CDR3 loop reads CASSPRQLNYGYTF. Here the CDR3 DNA reads TGTGCCAGCAGTCCCAGACAGCTTAACTATGGCTACACCTTC.

CDR3 protein: CATSKAGTGGQTQYF. The DNA of the CDR3 is TGTGCCACCAGCAAAGCCGGGACAGGGGGTCAGACCCAGTACTTC. The J gene is TRBJ2-5, the V gene TRBV15; TRBD1 matches at 11 bases. The J segment lost 6 bases and the V segment lost 4 bases, leaving 7 bases of the junction unmatched. The CDR3 contains 15 residues. Germline V gene sequence: CDR1 LNHNV, CDR2 YYDKDF (reference sequence).